The 6 T cell receptor beta chains given below trace back to one sample, sequenced in a study of shared clonotypes between healthy human individuals. The protocol was immunoSEQ multiplex PCR, while the TCRdb copy is restricted to in-frame clones and leaves out a portion. The sample shows over 1.5 million clones, roughly 98% of them seen only once. Sequencing was performed on naive CD4+ T cells sorted from blood. The subset was: CD45RA+ positively selected. The receptor set was obtained from a man aged 25 to 40 in good health.

Details on this clone: Other DNA sequences in this sample translate to the same CDR3. This sequence joins TRBV5-4 and TRBJ2-2; TRBD1 matches 7 bases. Trimming removed 0 bases from V and 6 bases from J; junction bases left unmatched: 2. Germline values: CDR1 SGHNT, CDR2 YYREEE (reference sequence). The CDR3 contains 14 residues. CDR3 coding DNA: TGTGCCAGCAGCTTGGGACAGGGTCCCGGGGAGCTGTTTTTT. Translating gives CASSLGQGPGELFF. Filled out from reference TRBV5-4 and TRBJ2-2, the complete variable domain reads ETGVTQSPTHLIKTRGQQVTLRCSSQSGHNTVSWYQQALGQGPQFIFQYYREEENGRGNFPPRFSGLQFPNYSSELNVNALELDDSALYLCASSLGQGPGELFFGEGSRLTVL.

The chain has TRBV7-9 and TRBJ1-5; 12 positions match TRBD1. The V gene end was trimmed by 5 bases and the J gene end by 7 bases; junction bases not matched to a gene: 6. The length of the CDR3 is 15 residues. From germline, CDR1 is SEHNR and CDR2 FQNEAQ (reference sequence). CDR3 residues: CASSAGTGGGQPQHF. As DNA, the CDR3 is TGTGCCAGCAGCGCCGGGACAGGGGGCGGACAGCCCCAGCATTTT.

This clone appeared once. The chain recombines TRBV6-1 with TRBJ1-2, with D tentatively TRBD1 (6 bases). Germline-derived CDR1 and CDR2 are MNHNS and SASEGT. The CDR3 extends over 13 amino acids. The V end lost 2 bases, the J end lost 4 bases, and 8 bases lay between the germline ends. In DNA form, the CDR3 reads TGTGCCAGCAGTGAAACAGGGATCTATGGCTACACCTTC. Its protein is CASSETGIYGYTF.

DNA of the CDR3: TGCGCCAGCAGCTTAGATCCGGTGCGAGGGTTCACCGGGGAGCTGTTTTTT. Translating gives CASSLDPVRGFTGELFF. This rearrangement joins TRBV5-1 to TRBJ2-2; possibly TRBD2 for D (5 bases). This CDR3 has 17 amino acids. The germline V and J ends were trimmed by 2 bases and 4 bases, with 18 bases remaining between them. CDR1 and CDR2 from the germline V gene are SGHRS and YFSETQ.

This chain connects TRBV29-1 to TRBJ1-1; no clear D gene. The CDR3 sequence is 13 residues long. Trimming took off 3 bases at V and 0 bases at J, with 8 bases between the two ends. The germline V gene has CDR1 SQVTM and CDR2 ANQGSEA. Written as DNA, the CDR3 is TGCAGCGTTGAGGGCTTCATGAACACTGAAGCTTTCTTT. This gives the protein CSVEGFMNTEAFF. Full variable domain (rest looked up from reference TRBV29-1 and TRBJ1-1): SAVISQKPSRDICQRGTSLTIQCQVDSQVTMMFWYRQQPGQSLTLIATANQGSEATYESGFVIDKFPISRPNLTFSTLTVSNMSPEDSSIYLCSVEGFMNTEAFFGQGTRLTVV.

This clone was seen once. Within the sample, other DNA sequences also encode this same CDR3. The CDR3 nucleotides read TGTGCCAGCAGTCGGGGCCCGTACGAGCAGTACTTC. Translation gives CASSRGPYEQYF. This chain connects TRBV6-5 to TRBJ2-7; D could derive from TRBD1 or TRBD2 (5 bases each). CDR1 MNHEY and CDR2 SVGAGI come from the germline V gene. The CDR3 totals 12 residues. Trimming left V 5 bases short and J 4 bases short, with 9 bases between.